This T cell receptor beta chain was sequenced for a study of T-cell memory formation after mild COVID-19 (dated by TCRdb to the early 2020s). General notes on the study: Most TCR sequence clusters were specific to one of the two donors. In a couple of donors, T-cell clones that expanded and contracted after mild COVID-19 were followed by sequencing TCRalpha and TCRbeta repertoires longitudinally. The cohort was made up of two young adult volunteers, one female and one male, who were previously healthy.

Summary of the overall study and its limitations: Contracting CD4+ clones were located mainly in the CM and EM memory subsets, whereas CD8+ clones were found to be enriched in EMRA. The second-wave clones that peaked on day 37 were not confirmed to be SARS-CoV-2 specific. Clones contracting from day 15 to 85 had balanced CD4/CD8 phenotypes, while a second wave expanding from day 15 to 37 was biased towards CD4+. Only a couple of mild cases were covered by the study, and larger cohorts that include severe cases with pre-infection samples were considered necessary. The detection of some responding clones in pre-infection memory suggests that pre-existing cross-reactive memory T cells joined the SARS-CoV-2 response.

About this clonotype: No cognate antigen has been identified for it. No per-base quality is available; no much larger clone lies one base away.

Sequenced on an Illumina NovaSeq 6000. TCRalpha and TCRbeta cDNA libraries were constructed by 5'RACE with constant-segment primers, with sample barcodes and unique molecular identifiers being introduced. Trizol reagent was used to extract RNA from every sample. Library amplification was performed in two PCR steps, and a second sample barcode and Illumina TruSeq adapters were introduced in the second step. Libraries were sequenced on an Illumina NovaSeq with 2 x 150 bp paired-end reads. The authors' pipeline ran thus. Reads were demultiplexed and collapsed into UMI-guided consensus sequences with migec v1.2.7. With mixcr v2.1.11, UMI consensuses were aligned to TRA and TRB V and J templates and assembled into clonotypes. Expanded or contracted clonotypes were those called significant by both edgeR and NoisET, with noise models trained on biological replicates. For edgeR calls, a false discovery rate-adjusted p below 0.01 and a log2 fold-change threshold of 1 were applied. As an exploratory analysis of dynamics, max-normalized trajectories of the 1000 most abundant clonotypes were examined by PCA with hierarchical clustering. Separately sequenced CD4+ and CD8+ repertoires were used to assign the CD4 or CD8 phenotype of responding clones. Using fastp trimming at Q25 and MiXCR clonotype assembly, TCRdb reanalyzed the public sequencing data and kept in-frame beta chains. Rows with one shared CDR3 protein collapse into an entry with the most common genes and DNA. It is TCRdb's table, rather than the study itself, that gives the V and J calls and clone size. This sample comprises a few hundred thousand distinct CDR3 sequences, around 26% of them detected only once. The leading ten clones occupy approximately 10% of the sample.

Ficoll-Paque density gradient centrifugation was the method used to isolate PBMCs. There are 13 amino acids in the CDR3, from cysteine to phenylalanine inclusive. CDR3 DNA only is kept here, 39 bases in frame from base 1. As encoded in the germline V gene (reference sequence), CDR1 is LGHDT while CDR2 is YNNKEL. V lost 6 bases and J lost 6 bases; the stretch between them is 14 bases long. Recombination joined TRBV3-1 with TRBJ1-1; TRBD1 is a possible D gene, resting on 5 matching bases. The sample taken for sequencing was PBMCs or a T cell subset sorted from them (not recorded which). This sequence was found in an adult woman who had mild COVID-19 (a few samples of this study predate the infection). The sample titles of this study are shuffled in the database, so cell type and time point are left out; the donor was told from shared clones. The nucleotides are TGTGCCAGCAGAACGGGACCCGAAGCTGAAGCTTTCTTT. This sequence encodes CASRTGPEAEAFF.